These 29 T cell receptor beta chains came from one sample sequenced in a study of CD8 T cells in Susac syndrome. RNA amounts of roughly 0.45 to 1 ug underwent reverse transcription with random hexamers. TCRdb itself ran the immunoSEQ multiplex PCR reads through MiXCR, one entry per CDR3 protein. Of about 210,000 distinct CDR3 sequences in the sample, 85% to 95% are singletons; the top ten hold 0.08% to 0.11%. Sequenced material: CD4+ T cells from PBMCs. The receptors come from a human donor in good health.

The chain recombines TRBV14 with TRBJ1-1; D call uncertain. The germline V gene has CDR1 SGHDN and CDR2 FVKESK. V was shortened by 0 bases and J by 4 bases, with 6 bases between the two germline ends. The CDR3 loop spans 13 amino acids. The DNA of the CDR3 is TGTGCCAGCAGCCAAGATTTGAGCACTGAAGCTTTCTTT. Protein: CASSQDLSTEAFF.

The chain carries TRBV29-1 and TRBJ1-5; 11 bases fit TRBD1. J gave up 5 bases and V 6 bases, and 15 bases lay outside the gene matches. The length of the CDR3 is 17 residues. The germline V gene has CDR1 SQVTM and CDR2 ANQGSEA. CDR3 amino acids: CSVLTTPPGQGDQPQHF. DNA for the CDR3: TGCAGCGTACTAACCACCCCACCGGGACAGGGGGATCAGCCCCAGCATTTT.

The chain is built from TRBV4-3 and TRBJ2-5; D is uncertain. CDR3 length: 14 residues. Deletions cut 0 bases from V and 1 base from J, with 6 bases between. The V gene's germline CDR1 is LGHNA and CDR2 YSLEER. The CDR3: CASSQEPFQETQYF. The CDR3 nucleotides read TGCGCCAGCAGCCAAGAACCGTTCCAAGAGACCCAGTACTTC.

The J gene is TRBJ1-4, the V gene TRBV6-5; D unclear. CDR3 length: 14 amino acids. Germline V gives CDR1 MNHEY, CDR2 SVGAGI. Trimming left V 0 bases short and J 8 bases short, with 10 bases between. The CDR3 DNA follows: TGTGCCAGCAGTTACTCCAGGAGTGGGGAAAAACTGTTTTTT. Amino acid sequence: CASSYSRSGEKLFF.

The rearrangement links TRBV5-1 to TRBJ2-7; 8 bases line up with TRBD2. The CDR3 spans 15 residues. Germline-derived CDR1 and CDR2 are SGHRS and YFSETQ. V lost 2 bases and J lost 2; bases outside the gene matches: 6. CDR3 sequence: CASSLDAGGPYEQYV. As DNA, the CDR3 is TGCGCCAGCAGCTTAGACGCGGGAGGCCCCTACGAGCAGTACGTC.

The rearrangement joins TRBV5-1 to TRBJ1-1, with 7 bases fitting TRBD1. V gave up 0 bases and J gave up 0 bases; unmatched junction bases: 5. The CDR3 extends over 16 amino acids. Germline CDR1 and CDR2: SGHRS and YFSETQ. The CDR3 nucleotides are TGCGCCAGCAGCTTGGAGGGGACAGCATTGAACACTGAAGCTTTCTTT. Its translation is CASSLEGTALNTEAFF. The entire variable domain, with the rest obtained from reference TRBV5-1 and TRBJ1-1, is as follows: KAGVTQTPRYLIKTRGQQVTLSCSPISGHRSVSWYQQTPGQGLQFLFEYFSETQRNKGNFPGRFSGRQFSNSRSEMNVSTLELGDSALYLCASSLEGTALNTEAFFGQGTRLTVV.

The chain is built from TRBV12-3 or TRBV12-4 and TRBJ1-5, with 9 bases aligning to TRBD1. This CDR3 has 15 residues. J gave up 5 bases and V 2 bases, and 4 bases lay outside the gene matches. In DNA, the CDR3 is TGTGCCAGCAGTTTACGACAGGGGGATTATCAGCCCCAGCATTTT. Translated: CASSLRQGDYQPQHF.

The chain has TRBV3-1 and TRBJ2-1; tentatively, D is TRBD2 (6 bases). Germline CDR1 is LGHDT and CDR2 is YNNKEL (reference sequence). Trimming shortened V by 0 bases and J by 16 bases, and 10 bases separated the two germline ends. The CDR3 length is 11 residues. The CDR3 DNA reads as TGTGCCAGCAGCCAAGAATCGGGGACTTTCTTC. This translates into CASSQESGTFF.

This clonotype was observed once. The rearrangement links TRBV20-1 to TRBJ2-3, with 9 bases aligning to TRBD2. The germline V gene encodes CDR1 DFQATT and CDR2 SNEGSKA (reference sequence). The trim removed 4 bases at V and 1 base at J, leaving 6 bases unmatched. This CDR3 has 15 residues. The DNA for the CDR3 is TGCAGTGCTAACGAACTAGCGGGTGGCACAGATACGCAGTATTTT. Translation gives CSANELAGGTDTQYF.

The chain joins TRBV6-1 to TRBJ2-3; 8 nucleotides agree with TRBD1. Germline CDR1 is MNHNS and CDR2 is SASEGT. This CDR3 region has 16 residues. V was pared by 5 bases and J by 2 bases, with 9 bases of the junction left unmatched. CDR3 residues: CASSTPDRANTDTQYF. DNA of the CDR3: TGTGCCAGCAGTACCCCGGACAGGGCAAACACAGATACGCAGTATTTT.

The sample holds one count of this clonotype. CDR3 in amino acids: CSARELAGKSSYEQYV. In DNA form, the CDR3 reads TGCAGTGCTAGGGAACTAGCGGGAAAAAGCTCCTACGAGCAGTACGTC. This sequence joins TRBV20-1 and TRBJ2-7; the match to TRBD2 covers 10 bases. Losses at the gene ends were 3 bases for V and 0 bases for J; bases not matched to a gene: 8. CDR3 length equals 16 residues. The germline V gene has CDR1 DFQATT and CDR2 SNEGSKA (reference sequence).

The rearrangement links TRBV20-1 to TRBJ1-2; D may be TRBD1 (5 bases). There are 14 residues in the CDR3. CDR1 is DFQATT and CDR2 is SNEGSKA in the germline V gene (reference sequence). The V and J ends lost 6 bases and 4 bases respectively, with 18 bases between them. The CDR3 nucleotides read TGCAGTGCCCCCCTGACCCGACAGCTCTATGGCTACACCTTC. It specifies CSAPLTRQLYGYTF.

Written as DNA, the CDR3 is TGTGCCACCAGCAGAGAGTTAGCGGAGGAGACCCAGTACTTC. Its protein product is CATSRELAEETQYF. The chain links TRBV15 to TRBJ2-5, with D perhaps matching TRBD2 (6 bases). V shed 0 bases and J shed 5 bases, with 10 bases lying between them. CDR1 is LNHNV and CDR2 is YYDKDF in the germline V gene (reference sequence). The CDR3 has 14 amino acids.

V is TRBV3-1 and J is TRBJ1-1; D is ambiguous. In germline, CDR1 is LGHDT, CDR2 YNNKEL (reference sequence). Trimming cost V 5 bases and J 7 bases, with 8 bases left between them. CDR3 length: 11 amino acids. The CDR3 DNA sequence: TGTGCCAGCAGCGTCAGGTATGAAGCTTTCTTT. Its protein is CASSVRYEAFF.

The chain combines TRBV20-1 with TRBJ1-1; TRBD1 is a possible D gene (5 bases). The germline V gene encodes CDR1 DFQATT and CDR2 SNEGSKA (reference sequence). CDR3 size: 12 residues. The V gene lost 3 bases and the J gene lost 9 bases, with 14 bases spanning the gap. The CDR3 sequence: CSASHGTVQAFF. CDR3 sequence (DNA): TGCAGTGCTAGCCACGGGACGGTCCAAGCTTTCTTT.

Notes on this clonotype: An end of the junction does not agree with germline; a read error may underlie this. The chain is built from TRBV27 and TRBJ1-2; possibly TRBD1 for D (6 bases). The CDR3 length is 9 residues. The germline gives CDR1 MNHEY, CDR2 SMNVEV (reference sequence). CDR3 in amino acids: CASSRSRGF. The DNA of the CDR3 is TGTGCCAGCAGTCGTTCCAGGGGCTTC.

This rearrangement joins TRBV20-1 to TRBJ2-7, with 9 bases aligning to TRBD1. The length of the CDR3 is 13 residues. The V gene's germline CDR1 is DFQATT and CDR2 SNEGSKA (reference sequence). Trimming at V came to 4 bases and at J to 3 bases, leaving 4 bases not matched to a gene. CDR3 DNA sequence: TGCAGTGCTATCGGGGGACAGGGCTACGAGCAGTACTTC. Protein sequence: CSAIGGQGYEQYF.

V gene TRBV6-6 combines with J gene TRBJ1-6; 10 nucleotides align to TRBD1. The trim removed 5 bases at V and 7 bases at J, leaving 2 bases unmatched. CDR1 is MNHNY and CDR2 is SVGAGI in the germline V gene (reference sequence). The CDR3 is made up of 14 amino acids. CDR3 sequence reads: CASSRDRGNSPLHF. The CDR3 bases are TGTGCCAGCAGTAGGGACAGGGGCAATTCACCCCTCCACTTT.

V usage is TRBV5-1 and J usage is TRBJ2-7; TRBD1 matches at 7 bases. The CDR3 length is 15 residues. J lost 5 bases, V lost 5 bases, and 13 bases had no gene match. Per the germline V gene, CDR1 is SGHRS and CDR2 is YFSETQ. The CDR3 protein is CASRGSRDSGHEQYF. CDR3 sequence (DNA): TGCGCCAGCAGGGGAAGTAGGGACAGTGGTCACGAGCAGTACTTC.

This rearrangement joins TRBV29-1 to TRBJ2-1; 10 bases align to TRBD2. Losses at the gene ends were 6 bases for V and 8 bases for J; bases not matched to a gene: 10. Germline CDR1 and CDR2: SQVTM and ANQGSEA. The CDR3 contains 14 residues. The CDR3 nucleotides read TGCAGCGTCAGACTAGCGGGCTCAGGGGATGAGCAGTTCTTC. Its translation is CSVRLAGSGDEQFF.

V is TRBV20-1 and J is TRBJ1-5; D remains unclear. Per the germline V gene, CDR1 is DFQATT and CDR2 is SNEGSKA (reference sequence). The V end was cut by 7 bases, the J end by 4 bases, with 11 bases between. CDR3 length: 12 amino acids. CDR3 in amino acids: CSVWGRNQPQHF. The CDR3 nucleotides are TGCAGTGTTTGGGGAAGGAATCAGCCCCAGCATTTT.

This clonotype was seen once. This rearrangement joins TRBV19 to TRBJ2-1; D is uncertain. V was cut by 5 bases and J by 8 bases, with 19 bases left in between. The CDR3 has 15 residues. Germline V CDR1 and CDR2: LNHDA, SQIVND (reference sequence). The chain's CDR3 is CASSREQRLNDEQFF. The DNA of the CDR3 is TGTGCCAGTAGTCGAGAGCAACGACTCAACGATGAGCAGTTCTTC.

This chain joins TRBV7-9 and TRBJ1-1; D gene ambiguous. Germline V gene data show CDR1 as SEHNR and CDR2 as FQNEAQ (reference sequence). The V end was cut by 3 bases, the J end by 7 bases, with 6 bases between. This CDR3 is 11 amino acids long. The CDR3 DNA sequence: TGTGCCAGCAGCTTCGAGGATGAAGCTTTCTTT. It codes for CASSFEDEAFF.

The chain combines TRBV25-1 with TRBJ2-1; D remains unclear. Germline V gene sequence: CDR1 MGHDK, CDR2 SYGVNS. The ends were cut back, 4 bases at V and 5 bases at J, with 12 bases in the middle. The CDR3 is 14 residues long. This chain's CDR3 is CASSVRSTDNEQFF. CDR3 bases: TGTGCCAGCAGTGTCAGGTCGACGGACAATGAGCAGTTCTTC.

The rearrangement links TRBV29-1 to TRBJ2-1; the D is unclear. In germline, CDR1 is SQVTM, CDR2 ANQGSEA. The CDR3 totals 11 residues. The ends were cut back, 1 base at V and 8 bases at J, with 6 bases in the middle. CDR3: CSVEAAHEQFF. CDR3 nucleotides: TGCAGCGTTGAAGCGGCCCATGAGCAGTTCTTC.

The V gene is TRBV25-1, the J gene TRBJ1-6; TRBD1 agrees at 10 bases. The germline gives CDR1 MGHDK, CDR2 SYGVNS. V trimming: 6 bases; J trimming: 7 bases; junction bases outside the gene matches: 3. The CDR3 length is 14 residues. CDR3 DNA sequence: TGTGCCAGCAGACAGGACAGGGGGAATTCACCCCTCCACTTT. Its protein product is CASRQDRGNSPLHF.

The chain links TRBV5-1 to TRBJ1-2, with no clear D. The CDR3 length is 12 residues. Germline CDR1 reads SGHRS; CDR2 reads YFSETQ. Trimming cost V 4 bases and J 6 bases, with 10 bases left between them. In DNA form, the CDR3 reads TGCGCCAGCAGCGAGGCCTTCGATGGCTACACCTTC. Its protein is CASSEAFDGYTF.

The chain links TRBV18 to TRBJ2-5; possible D gene TRBD2, 6 bases. Between the trimmed V and J ends, which lost 2 bases and 4 bases, there was a span of 11 bases. Germline V gene sequence: CDR1 KGHSH, CDR2 LQKENI. The CDR3 runs to 14 residues. CDR3 amino acids: CASSPRRVRETQYF. CDR3 nucleotides: TGTGCCAGCTCACCAAGGAGGGTCCGAGAGACCCAGTACTTC.

The chain has TRBV11-2 and TRBJ2-1; D gene unclear. This CDR3 contains 13 residues. V dropped 5 bases and J dropped 6 bases, with 11 bases sitting between them. Germline CDR1 reads SGHAT; CDR2 reads FQNNGV. The CDR3 sequence: CASSQTQLNEQFF. The CDR3 coding sequence is TGTGCCAGCAGCCAGACTCAGCTCAATGAGCAGTTCTTC.